This TCR beta chain emerged from a study of cytomegalovirus exposure and HLA in healthy donors. Across the study: An early release of data contained approximately 85 million unique TCRs, which came from HLA-typed donors. Study-wide findings and caveats: Usually a TCR sequence was rare, but some public TCRs were found in many donors.

V lost 10 bases and J 4 bases, leaving 17 bases between the germline ends. Germline V gene lookup returns CDR1 ENHRY and CDR2 SYGVKD. The CDR3 spans 14 residues. With respect to this clone: Its antigen is currently unknown.

The PCR had 60 Vbeta and 13 Jbeta primers. The repertoire was sequenced with immunoSEQ multiplex PCR; TCRdb's copy has only in-frame clones and lacks some. Seen here are some 110,000 clones, 70% observed once, and the top ten hold around 10%. Specimen: PBMCs. This receptor was identified in a man younger than 45 in good health and CMV-seropositive. The chain has TRBV10-3 and TRBJ1-5, with D possibly being TRBD1 (6 bases). CDR3 DNA sequence: TGTGCCACCCGACCCGGGACAAGTAATCAGCCCCAGCATTTT. This translates into CATRPGTSNQPQHF.